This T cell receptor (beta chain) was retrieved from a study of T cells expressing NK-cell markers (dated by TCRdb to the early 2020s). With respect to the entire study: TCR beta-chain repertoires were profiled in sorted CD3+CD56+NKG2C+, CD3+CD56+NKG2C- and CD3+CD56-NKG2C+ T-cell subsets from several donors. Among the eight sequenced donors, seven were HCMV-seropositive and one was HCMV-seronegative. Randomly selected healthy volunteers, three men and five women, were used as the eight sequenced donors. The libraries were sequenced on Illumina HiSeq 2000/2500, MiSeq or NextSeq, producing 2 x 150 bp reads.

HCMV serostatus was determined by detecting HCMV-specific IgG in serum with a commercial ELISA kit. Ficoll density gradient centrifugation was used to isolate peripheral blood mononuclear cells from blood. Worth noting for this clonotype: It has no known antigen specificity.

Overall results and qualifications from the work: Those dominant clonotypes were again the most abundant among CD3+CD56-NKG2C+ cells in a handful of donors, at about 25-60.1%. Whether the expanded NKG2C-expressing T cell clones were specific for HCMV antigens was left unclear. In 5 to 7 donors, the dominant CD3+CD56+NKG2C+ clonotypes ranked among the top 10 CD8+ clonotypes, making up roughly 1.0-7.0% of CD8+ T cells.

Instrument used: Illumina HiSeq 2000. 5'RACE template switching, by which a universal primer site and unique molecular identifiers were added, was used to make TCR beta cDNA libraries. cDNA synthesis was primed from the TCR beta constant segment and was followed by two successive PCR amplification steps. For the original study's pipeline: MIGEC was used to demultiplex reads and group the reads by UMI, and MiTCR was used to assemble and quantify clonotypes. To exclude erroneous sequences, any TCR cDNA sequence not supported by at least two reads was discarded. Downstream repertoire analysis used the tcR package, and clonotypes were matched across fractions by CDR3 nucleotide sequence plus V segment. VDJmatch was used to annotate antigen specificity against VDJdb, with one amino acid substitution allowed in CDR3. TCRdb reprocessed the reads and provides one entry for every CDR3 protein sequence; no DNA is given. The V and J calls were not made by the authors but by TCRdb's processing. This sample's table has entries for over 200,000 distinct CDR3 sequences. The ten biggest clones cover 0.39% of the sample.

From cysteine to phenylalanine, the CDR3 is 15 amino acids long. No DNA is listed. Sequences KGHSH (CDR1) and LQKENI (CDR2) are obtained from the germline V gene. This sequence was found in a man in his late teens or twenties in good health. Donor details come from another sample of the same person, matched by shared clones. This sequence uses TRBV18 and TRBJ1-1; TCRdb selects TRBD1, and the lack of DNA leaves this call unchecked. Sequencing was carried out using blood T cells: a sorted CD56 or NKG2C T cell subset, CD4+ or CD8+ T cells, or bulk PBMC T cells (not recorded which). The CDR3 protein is CASSGAGLMNTEAFF.